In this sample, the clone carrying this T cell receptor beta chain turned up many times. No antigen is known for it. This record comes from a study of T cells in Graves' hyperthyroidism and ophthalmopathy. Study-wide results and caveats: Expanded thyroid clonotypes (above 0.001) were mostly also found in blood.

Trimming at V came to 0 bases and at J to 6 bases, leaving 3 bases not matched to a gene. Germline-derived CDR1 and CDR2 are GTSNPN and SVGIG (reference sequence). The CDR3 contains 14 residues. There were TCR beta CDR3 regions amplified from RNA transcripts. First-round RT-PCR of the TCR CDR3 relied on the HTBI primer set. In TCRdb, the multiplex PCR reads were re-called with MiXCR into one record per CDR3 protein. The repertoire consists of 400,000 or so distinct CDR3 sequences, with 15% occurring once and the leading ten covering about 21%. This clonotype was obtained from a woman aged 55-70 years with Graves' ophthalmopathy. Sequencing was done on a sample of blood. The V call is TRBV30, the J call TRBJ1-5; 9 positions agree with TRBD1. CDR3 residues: CAWSVQGARQPQHF. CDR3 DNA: TGTGCCTGGAGTGTACAGGGGGCTCGTCAGCCCCAGCATTTT.